The next 18 T cell receptor beta chains were all read from a single sample in a study of cytomegalovirus exposure and HLA in healthy donors listed by TCRdb under 2017. Preparation of the library involved the immunoSEQ multiplex PCR assay. A mixture of 60 forward primers for TCR Vbeta segments and 13 reverse primers for TCR Jbeta segments was used in the multiplex PCR. TCRdb mirrors the immuneACCESS table, restricted to in-frame sequences. Some clones are absent from its copies; in checked studies, under half trace to an unresolved V gene, and the reason for the others is unknown. The sample includes over 70,000 clones, with about 67% observed a single time. 9.5% to 12% of the sample is in the top ten clones. The material sequenced was PBMCs. These receptors came from a human donor in good health.

The chain uses TRBV11-2 and TRBJ2-1, with 13 nucleotides matching TRBD2. The V gene end was trimmed by 5 bases and the J gene end by 7 bases; junction bases not matched to a gene: 8. The germline V gene encodes CDR1 SGHAT and CDR2 FQNNGV. This CDR3 region has 16 residues. Here the CDR3 DNA reads TGTGCCAGCAGCCAAGCACGGACTAGCGGGGGAAATGAGCAGTTCTTC. Protein: CASSQARTSGGNEQFF.

The chain couples TRBV9 to TRBJ2-3; 13 bases are a match to TRBD2. Germline loops: CDR1 SGDLS, CDR2 YYNGEE. V shed 0 bases, J shed 4 bases, and the junction held 14 bases outside the gene matches. The CDR3 spans 20 residues. CDR3 sequence (DNA): TGTGCCAGCAGCGTAGGTGTCGGACTAGCGGGAGAACGGGGACCAGATACGCAGTATTTT. This codes for CASSVGVGLAGERGPDTQYF.

This chain links TRBV30 with TRBJ2-1, with 13 bases aligning to TRBD2. The length of the CDR3 is 16 residues. Germline V gene sequence: CDR1 GTSNPN, CDR2 SVGIG (reference sequence). The J segment lost 6 bases and the V segment lost 1 base, leaving 6 bases of the junction unmatched. The chain's CDR3 is CAWSGLAGGIGNEQFF. For the CDR3, the DNA is TGTGCCTGGAGTGGACTAGCGGGAGGTATCGGCAATGAGCAGTTCTTC.

The V gene is TRBV5-6, the J gene TRBJ2-3; 15 bases map to TRBD2. CDR3 length equals 19 residues. The V and J ends lost 0 bases and 1 base, in that order; junction bases with no gene match: 6. Germline loops: CDR1 SGHDT, CDR2 YYEEEE. The CDR3 sequence is CASSLGGTSGRIGTDTQYF. CDR3 coding DNA: TGTGCCAGCAGCTTGGGGGGGACTAGCGGGAGGATAGGCACAGATACGCAGTATTTT.

CDR3 bases: TGTGCCAGCAGCGGAGGCGCGGGTGAGCAGTACTTC. This codes for CASSGGAGEQYF. The rearrangement joins TRBV11-3 to TRBJ2-7; a weak D match, TRBD2 (5 bases). V was trimmed by 5 bases and J by 7 bases, leaving 12 bases between them. Germline CDR1 reads SGHNT; CDR2 reads YENEEA. CDR3 length: 12 residues.

The chain carries TRBV10-3 and TRBJ2-5, with D possibly TRBD2 on 6 matching bases. The CDR3 spans 13 residues. V was cut by 10 bases and J by 8 bases, with 20 bases left in between. Germline V gene lookup returns CDR1 ENHRY and CDR2 SYGVKD. The chain's CDR3 is CATVGSQLDTQYF. CDR3 DNA: TGTGCCACCGTCGGGAGCCAACTAGATACCCAGTACTTC.

The V and J genes are TRBV5-1 and TRBJ2-2; TRBD1 is a possible D gene (5 bases). This CDR3 is built from 14 residues. Trimming stripped 0 bases from V and 6 bases from J, with 9 bases between. The germline CDR1 and CDR2 sequences are SGHRS and YFSETQ. The CDR3 region is CASSLEAGPGELFF. The CDR3 DNA is TGCGCCAGCAGCTTGGAGGCAGGGCCCGGGGAGCTGTTTTTT.

The CDR3 DNA reads TGTGCCAGCAGTGATTCTACCCCGGGACAGTCAGCCTACGAGCAGTACTTC. Its translation is CASSDSTPGQSAYEQYF. This chain uses TRBV25-1 with TRBJ2-7; 7 positions agree with TRBD1. Germline loops: CDR1 MGHDK, CDR2 SYGVNS. J gave up 2 bases and V 3 bases, and 13 bases lay outside the gene matches. The CDR3 contains 17 residues.

The DNA for the CDR3 is TGTGCCAGCATAAGCCCGCGGGGCGAAAACATTCAGTACTTC. Its translation is CASISPRGENIQYF. The rearrangement links TRBV28 to TRBJ2-4, with a weak D call TRBD2 (6 bases). Germline V gives CDR1 MDHEN, CDR2 SYDVKM. The V and J ends lost 7 bases and 5 bases respectively, with 15 bases between them. The CDR3 covers 14 residues.

The chain is built from TRBV11-3 and TRBJ1-1; D not resolved. Germline V lookup: CDR1 SGHNT, CDR2 YENEEA. Trimming cost V 0 bases and J 3 bases, with 11 bases left between them. The length of the CDR3 is 15 residues. For the CDR3, the DNA is TGTGCCAGCAGCTTAGAATCCCTCGGGGACACTGAAGCTTTCTTT. It is translated as CASSLESLGDTEAFF.

The chain carries TRBV6-1 and TRBJ1-5; 10 bases line up with TRBD1. J gave up 6 bases and V 5 bases, and 7 bases lay outside the gene matches. The germline V gene has CDR1 MNHNS and CDR2 SASEGT. This CDR3 has 15 residues. The CDR3 nucleotides read TGTGCCAGCAGTTCCCCCGGGACAGGGGTTCAGCCCCAGCATTTT. Translated, it gives CASSSPGTGVQPQHF.

This sequence joins TRBV7-6 and TRBJ2-3, with TRBD1 matching 9 bases. The germline V gene encodes CDR1 SGHVS and CDR2 FNYEAQ. The CDR3 spans 15 residues. V gave up 5 bases and J gave up 2 bases; unmatched junction bases: 5. CDR3 loop: CASSPRTGATDTQYF. Written as DNA, the CDR3 is TGTGCCAGCAGCCCTCGGACAGGGGCCACAGATACGCAGTATTTT.

The V call is TRBV7-2, the J call TRBJ2-1; D not certain. The CDR3 spans 16 residues. Germline assignment: CDR1 SGHTA and CDR2 FQGNSA. V lost 1 base to trimming and J lost 0 bases, with 10 bases between them. DNA for the CDR3: TGTGCCAGCAGCTTAGATCCGGAGAGCTCCTACAATGAGCAGTTCTTC. Protein: CASSLDPESSYNEQFF.

This chain links TRBV9 with TRBJ2-1; D is undetermined. Germline lookup yields CDR1 SGDLS and CDR2 YYNGEE. The germline V and J ends were trimmed by 0 bases and 5 bases, with 6 bases remaining between them. The CDR3 extends over 13 amino acids. This CDR3 reads CASSVGLNNEQFF. DNA for the CDR3: TGTGCCAGCAGCGTAGGGCTGAACAATGAGCAGTTCTTC. The whole variable domain, remainder taken from reference TRBV9 and TRBJ2-1, is DSGVTQTPKHLITATGQRVTLRCSPRSGDLSVYWYQQSLDQGLQFLIQYYNGEERAKGNILERFSAQQFPDLHSELNLSSLELGDSALYFCASSVGLNNEQFFGPGTRLTVL.

The rearrangement joins TRBV30 to TRBJ2-7, with D maybe TRBD2 (6 bases). Trimming shortened V by 0 bases and J by 0 bases, and 18 bases separated the two germline ends. This CDR3 comprises 17 residues. Germline V CDR1 and CDR2: GTSNPN, SVGIG (reference sequence). For the CDR3, the DNA is TGTGCCTGGAGTGTATCGGGGGTACTAGGTGTCTCCTACGAGCAGTACTTC. Translating it yields CAWSVSGVLGVSYEQYF.

The chain carries TRBV6-6 and TRBJ1-1, with D maybe TRBD1 (6 bases). Germline CDR1 and CDR2: MNHNY and SVGAGI (reference sequence). The CDR3 length is 14 residues. V dropped 7 bases and J dropped 2 bases, with 14 bases sitting between them. CDR3 region: CASTRDNANTEAFF. The CDR3 DNA sequence: TGTGCCAGCACTCGGGACAACGCAAACACTGAAGCTTTCTTT.

V is TRBV7-3 and J is TRBJ1-2, with TRBD1 matching 10 bases. The CDR3 runs 13 residues. The germline CDR1 and CDR2 sequences are SGHTA and FQGTGA. V lost 5 bases to trimming and J lost 6 bases; unmatched junction nucleotides: 3. The DNA for the CDR3 is TGTGCCAGCAGCCCGACAGGGGGCAATGGCTACACCTTC. This sequence encodes CASSPTGGNGYTF.

V and J are TRBV11-3 and TRBJ2-5; 7 bases agree with TRBD1. The J segment lost 1 base and the V segment lost 2 bases, leaving 4 bases of the junction unmatched. CDR1 and CDR2 from the germline V gene are SGHNT and YENEEA. The CDR3 is 15 amino acids. Written as DNA, the CDR3 is TGTGCCAGCAGCTTAAGACAGGGAAGCCAAGAGACCCAGTACTTC. Its translation is CASSLRQGSQETQYF.